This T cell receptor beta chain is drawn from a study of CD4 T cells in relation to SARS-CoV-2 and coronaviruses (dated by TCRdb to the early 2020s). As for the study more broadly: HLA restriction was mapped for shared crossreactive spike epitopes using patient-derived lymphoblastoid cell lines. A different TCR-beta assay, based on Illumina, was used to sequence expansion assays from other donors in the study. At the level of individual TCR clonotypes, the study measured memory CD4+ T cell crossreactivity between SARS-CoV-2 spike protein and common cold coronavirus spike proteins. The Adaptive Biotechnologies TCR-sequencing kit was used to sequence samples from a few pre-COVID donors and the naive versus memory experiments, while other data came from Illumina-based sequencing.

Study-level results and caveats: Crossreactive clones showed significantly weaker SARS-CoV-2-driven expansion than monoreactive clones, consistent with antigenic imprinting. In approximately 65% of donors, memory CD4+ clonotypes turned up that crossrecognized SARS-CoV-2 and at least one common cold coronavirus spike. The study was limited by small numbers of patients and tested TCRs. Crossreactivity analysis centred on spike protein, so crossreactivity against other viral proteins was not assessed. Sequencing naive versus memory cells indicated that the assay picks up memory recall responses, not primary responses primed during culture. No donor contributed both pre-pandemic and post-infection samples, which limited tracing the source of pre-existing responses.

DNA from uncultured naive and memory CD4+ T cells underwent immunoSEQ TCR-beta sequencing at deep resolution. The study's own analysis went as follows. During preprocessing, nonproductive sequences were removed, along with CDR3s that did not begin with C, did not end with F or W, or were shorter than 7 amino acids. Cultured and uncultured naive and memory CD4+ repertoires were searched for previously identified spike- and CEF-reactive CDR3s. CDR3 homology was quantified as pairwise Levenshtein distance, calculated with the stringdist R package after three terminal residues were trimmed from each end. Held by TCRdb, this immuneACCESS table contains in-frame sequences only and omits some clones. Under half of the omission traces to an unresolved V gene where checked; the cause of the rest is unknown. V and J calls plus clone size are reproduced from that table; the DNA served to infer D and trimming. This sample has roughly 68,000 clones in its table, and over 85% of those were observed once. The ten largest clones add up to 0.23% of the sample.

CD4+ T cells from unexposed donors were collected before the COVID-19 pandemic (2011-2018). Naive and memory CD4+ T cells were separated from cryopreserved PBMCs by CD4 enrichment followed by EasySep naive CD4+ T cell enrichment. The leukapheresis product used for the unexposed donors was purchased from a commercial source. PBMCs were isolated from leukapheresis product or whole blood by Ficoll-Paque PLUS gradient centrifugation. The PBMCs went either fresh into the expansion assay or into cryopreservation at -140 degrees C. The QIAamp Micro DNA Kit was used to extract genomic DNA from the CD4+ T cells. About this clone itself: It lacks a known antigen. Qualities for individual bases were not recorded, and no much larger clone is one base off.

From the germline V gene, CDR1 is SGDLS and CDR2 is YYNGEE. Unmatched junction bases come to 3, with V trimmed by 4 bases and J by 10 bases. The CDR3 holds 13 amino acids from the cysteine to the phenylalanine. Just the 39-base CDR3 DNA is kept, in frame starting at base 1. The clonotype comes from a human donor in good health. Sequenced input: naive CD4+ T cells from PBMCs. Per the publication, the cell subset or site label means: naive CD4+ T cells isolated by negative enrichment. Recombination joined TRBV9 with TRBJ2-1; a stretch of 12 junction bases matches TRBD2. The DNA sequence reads TGTGCCAGCAGCCTCGGACTAGCGGGAGAGCAGTTCTTC. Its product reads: CASSLGLAGEQFF. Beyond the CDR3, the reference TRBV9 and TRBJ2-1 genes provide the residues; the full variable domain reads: DSGVTQTPKHLITATGQRVTLRCSPRSGDLSVYWYQQSLDQGLQFLIQYYNGEERAKGNILERFSAQQFPDLHSELNLSSLELGDSALYFCASSLGLAGEQFFGPGTRLTVL.